The 14 T cell receptor beta chains presented below share a single source sample, sequenced in a study of T cell repertoires in cytomegalovirus infection. Their antigens are not known. Each CDR3 protein is one row after TCRdb ran MiXCR on the reads. The repertoire consists of some 800,000 distinct CDR3 sequences, with over 25% occurring once and the leading ten covering 12%. Source: cultured CD8+ T cells from PBMCs, taken from culture after CMV antigen stimulation. The receptor source for this set is a human donor in good health (CMV status not recorded). Some clones in this sample may be carry-over from other donors' samples.

The table lists this clonotype with many counts. The CDR3 DNA is TGTGCCAGCTCACCAGGACAGCTTTCGGCGGGGGCCAAAGAGACCCAGTACTTC. Amino acid sequence: CASSPGQLSAGAKETQYF. The chain is built from TRBV18 and TRBJ2-5; D is perhaps TRBD2 (7 bases). Trimming left V 2 bases short and J 3 bases short, with 22 bases between. This CDR3 comprises 18 residues. In germline, CDR1 is KGHSH, CDR2 LQKENI.

In this sample, this clonotype turned up many times. At one end, the junction sequence differs from germline, possibly due to a read error. The rearrangement uses TRBV7-7 and TRBJ2-2, with 8 bases lining up with TRBD1. This CDR3 is 15 amino acids long. The germline CDR1 and CDR2 sequences are SSHAT and FNYEAQ (reference sequence). CDR3: CASSSGTGNTGELFF. CDR3 in DNA: TGTGCTAGCAGCTCCGGGACAGGGAACACCGGGGAGCTGTTTTTT.

This clonotype has more than one count but fewer than ten. The V gene is TRBV19, the J gene TRBJ2-7; TRBD1 aligns across 9 bases. Per the germline V gene, CDR1 is LNHDA and CDR2 is SQIVND (reference sequence). The CDR3 extends over 15 amino acids. Unmatched junction bases numbered 2, after V lost 0 bases and J lost 2 bases. The CDR3 reads CASSIDRDRAYEQYV. In nucleotides, the CDR3 is TGTGCCAGTAGTATAGACAGGGACAGGGCCTACGAGCAGTACGTC.

The rearrangement joins TRBV4-2 to TRBJ2-5, with 10 bases lining up with TRBD2. J gave up 5 bases and V 0 bases, and 9 bases lay outside the gene matches. CDR1 and CDR2 from the germline V gene are LGHNA and YNFKEQ. This CDR3 is built from 17 residues. The CDR3 sequence: CASSQDGASGGRETQYF. The CDR3 DNA follows: TGTGCCAGCAGCCAAGATGGGGCTAGCGGGGGACGCGAGACCCAGTACTTC.

This clonotype came up a few times. The J gene is TRBJ2-7, the V gene TRBV2, with TRBD2 matching over 11 bases. From germline, CDR1 is SNHLY and CDR2 FYNNEI. V dropped 2 bases and J dropped 6; count of bases not matched to a gene: 3. The CDR3 sequence is 14 residues long. As DNA, the CDR3 is TGTGCCAGCAGTGAATCGGGACTAGCGGCCGAGCAGTACTTC. The encoded protein is CASSESGLAAEQYF.

The V gene is TRBV24-1, the J gene TRBJ2-2, with TRBD2 matching 16 bases. With 5 bases clipped from V and 4 bases from J, the junction kept 12 bases outside the gene matches. The length of the CDR3 is 20 residues. Germline values: CDR1 KGHDR, CDR2 SFDVKD. The CDR3 DNA reads TGTGCCACCAGTGGTGCTCCGGGACTAGCGGGGGGGCCTTTCACCGGGGAGCTGTTTTTT. Translating gives CATSGAPGLAGGPFTGELFF.

This clonotype was detected once. V and J are TRBV6-6 and TRBJ2-7, with 11 bases that match TRBD1. The trim removed 4 bases at V and 5 bases at J, leaving 7 bases unmatched. This CDR3 is 15 amino acids long. Germline V gives CDR1 MNHNY, CDR2 SVGAGI (reference sequence). CDR3: CASSSGTGGFNEQYV. The CDR3 DNA reads TGTGCCAGCAGTTCCGGGACAGGGGGTTTTAACGAGCAGTACGTC.

This clonotype came up a few times. V gene TRBV4-1 combines with J gene TRBJ1-1; D is possibly TRBD1 (6 bases). Germline CDR1 reads MGHRA; CDR2 reads YSYEKL. V dropped 3 bases and J dropped 8 bases, with 13 bases sitting between them. The CDR3 runs to 13 residues. In DNA, the CDR3 is TGCGCCAGCAGCCACCCCGGACAGCTAGAAGCTTTCTTT. This translates into CASSHPGQLEAFF.

In its sample, this clonotype was seen many times. V is TRBV7-6 and J is TRBJ2-5; D is undetermined. The CDR3 is 12 residues long. Deletions cut 2 bases from V and 7 bases from J, with 8 bases between. Germline V gives CDR1 SGHVS, CDR2 FNYEAQ. CDR3 sequence reads: CASSLPRRTQYF. DNA of the CDR3: TGTGCCAGCAGCTTACCCCGAAGGACCCAGTACTTC. Full variable domain (outside the CDR3, taken from reference TRBV7-6 and TRBJ2-5): GAGVSQSPRYKVTKRGQDVALRCDPISGHVSLYWYRQALGQGPEFLTYFNYEAQQDKSGLPNDRFSAERPEGSISTLTIQRTEQRDSAMYRCASSLPRRTQYFGPGTRLLVL.

The gene calls are TRBV20-1 and TRBJ1-1; D ambiguous. Trimming stripped 0 bases from V and 2 bases from J, with 7 bases between. The CDR3 contains 13 residues. CDR1 is DFQATT, CDR2 SNEGSKA, per germline (reference sequence). CDR3: CSARDFINTEAFF. CDR3 in DNA: TGCAGTGCTAGAGATTTTATTAACACTGAAGCTTTCTTT.

This chain uses TRBV12-3 or TRBV12-4 with TRBJ2-1, with 8 nucleotides matching TRBD2. Germline trimming cut 6 bases from V and 10 bases from J; bases unmatched to any gene: 14. This CDR3 is 15 amino acids long. CDR3 amino acids: CASSLSGAPNNEQFF. The CDR3, as DNA: TGTGCCAGCAGCCTTAGCGGGGCGCCTAATAACGAGCAGTTCTTC.

V is TRBV20-1 and J is TRBJ2-7; possibly TRBD2 for D (6 bases). V was shortened by 6 bases and J by 0 bases, with 15 bases between the two germline ends. The CDR3 totals 14 residues. Germline loops: CDR1 DFQATT, CDR2 SNEGSKA (reference sequence). CDR3 region: CSAPQEGSSYEQYF. DNA for the CDR3: TGCAGTGCCCCACAGGAGGGTAGCTCCTACGAGCAGTACTTC.

The sample holds a few counts of this clonotype. An end of the junction differs from the germline gene, which may be a read error. The CDR3 reads CSLRGGAEPFF. CDR3 DNA: TGCAGCCTCAGGGGGGGGGCAGAGCCGTTCTTC. The chain joins TRBV29-1 to TRBJ2-1; perhaps D is TRBD1 or TRBD2 (7 bases each). Per the germline V gene, CDR1 is SQVTM and CDR2 is ANQGSEA. The CDR3 runs to 11 residues.

The chain is built from TRBV7-6 and TRBJ1-1; D ambiguous. V was pared by 1 base and J by 7 bases, with 13 bases between. This CDR3 comprises 14 residues. CDR1 is SGHVS, CDR2 FNYEAQ, per germline. The CDR3 loop reads CASSLVELVGEAFF. The DNA for the CDR3 is TGTGCCAGCAGCTTAGTGGAGCTAGTTGGTGAAGCTTTCTTT.